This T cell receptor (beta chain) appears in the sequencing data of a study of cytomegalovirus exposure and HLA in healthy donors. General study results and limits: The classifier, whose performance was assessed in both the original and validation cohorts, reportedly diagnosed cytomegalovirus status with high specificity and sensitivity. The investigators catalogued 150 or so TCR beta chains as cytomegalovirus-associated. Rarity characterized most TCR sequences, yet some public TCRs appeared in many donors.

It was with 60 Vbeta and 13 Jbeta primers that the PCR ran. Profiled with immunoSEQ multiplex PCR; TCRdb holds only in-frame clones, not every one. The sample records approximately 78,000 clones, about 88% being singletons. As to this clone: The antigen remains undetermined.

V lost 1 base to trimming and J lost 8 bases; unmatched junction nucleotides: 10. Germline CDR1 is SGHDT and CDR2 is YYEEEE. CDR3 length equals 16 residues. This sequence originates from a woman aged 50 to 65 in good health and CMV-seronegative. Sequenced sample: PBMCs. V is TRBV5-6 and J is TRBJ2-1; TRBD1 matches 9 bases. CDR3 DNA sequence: TGTGCCAGCAGCTTGTTCGGGGACAGGGCGGCCCATGAGCAGTTCTTC. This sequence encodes CASSLFGDRAAHEQFF.